Following are 24 T cell receptor beta chains from one sample sequenced in a study of cytomegalovirus exposure and HLA in healthy donors. Primers included in the PCR were 60 Vbeta and 13 Jbeta primers. Clones were sequenced by immunoSEQ multiplex PCR, and TCRdb holds only the in-frame ones, with some missing. Counted here are about 160,000 clones, about 76% occurring once; the ten biggest clones make up roughly 2.6%. Input material: PBMCs. Every receptor here comes from a woman between 40 and 50 years old in good health and CMV-seropositive.

This clone was detected only a few times. The gene calls are TRBV4-3 and TRBJ1-1; D ambiguous. Germline V CDR1 and CDR2: LGHNA, YSLEER. The CDR3 sequence is 15 residues long. The V end was cut by 0 bases, the J end by 1 base, with 9 bases between. CDR3 residues: CASSQEASENTEAFF. The CDR3 DNA follows: TGCGCCAGCAGCCAAGAGGCCTCTGAGAACACTGAAGCTTTCTTT.

The chain couples TRBV16 to TRBJ2-2; D might be TRBD1 (6 bases). The CDR3 covers 16 residues. V lost 6 bases to trimming and J lost 1 base, with 15 bases between them. Germline assignment: CDR1 KGHSY and CDR2 FQNENV. This chain's CDR3 is CASSNRANLNTGELFF. DNA of the CDR3: TGTGCCAGCAGTAACAGGGCCAATTTGAACACCGGGGAGCTGTTTTTT.

The chain links TRBV25-1 to TRBJ1-2; maybe TRBD1 (5 bases). The CDR3 runs to 15 residues. Trimming took off 5 bases at V and 0 bases at J, with 13 bases between the two ends. From germline, CDR1 is MGHDK and CDR2 SYGVNS. The CDR3 region is CASSYGGGSNYGYTF. The CDR3 DNA is TGTGCCAGCAGTTATGGGGGGGGTTCTAACTATGGCTACACCTTC.

The gene calls are TRBV5-6 and TRBJ2-3, with 7 bases identical to TRBD2. Germline CDR1 SGHDT, CDR2 YYEEEE. V gave up 1 base and J gave up 3 bases; unmatched junction bases: 8. The CDR3 extends over 16 amino acids. The DNA of the CDR3 is TGTGCCAGCAGCTTGAGGGCGGGGAGGGGAACAGATACGCAGTATTTT. Protein product: CASSLRAGRGTDTQYF.

In its sample, this clone was seen a few times. The chain carries TRBV5-4 and TRBJ2-3; 7 positions agree with TRBD2. The CDR3 loop spans 16 amino acids. V lost 0 bases and J lost 0; bases outside the gene matches: 4. The germline V gene encodes CDR1 SGHNT and CDR2 YYREEE (reference sequence). In DNA, the CDR3 is TGTGCCAGCAGCTTGGCGGGGCGGGGGAGCACAGATACGCAGTATTTT. Its translation: CASSLAGRGSTDTQYF.

This clone occurred once. The chain combines TRBV4-3 with TRBJ2-3, with 7 bases matching TRBD2. This CDR3 region has 14 residues. The trim removed 5 bases at V and 2 bases at J, leaving 4 bases unmatched. Germline CDR1 and CDR2: LGHNA and YSLEER. The CDR3 DNA sequence: TGCGCCAGCAGCACGGGACTACACACAGATACGCAGTATTTT. Its translation: CASSTGLHTDTQYF.

The count of this clone is one. The V gene is TRBV19, the J gene TRBJ2-1, with TRBD1 matching over 8 bases. The CDR3 has 15 residues. CDR1 is LNHDA and CDR2 is SQIVND in the germline V gene (reference sequence). V was clipped by 3 bases and J by 0 bases; unmatched bases: 1. CDR3 nucleotides: TGTGCCAGTAGTATGGACAGGGACTCCTACAATGAGCAGTTCTTC. It is translated as CASSMDRDSYNEQFF.

As regards this clone: Mismatch with germline at one junction end may stem from a read error. V and J are TRBV2 and TRBJ1-3; the match to TRBD1 covers 12 bases. The CDR3 is made up of 16 amino acids. The V gene's germline CDR1 is SNHLY and CDR2 FYNNEI. CDR3 in amino acids: CASGRDRGLVGDTIYF. As DNA, the CDR3 is TGTGCCAGCGGCAGGGACAGGGGGCTTGTTGGAGACACCATATATTTT.

The chain joins TRBV19 to TRBJ1-1; 7 nucleotides align to TRBD1. Trimming removed 5 bases from V and 1 base from J; junction bases left unmatched: 7. CDR1 is LNHDA, CDR2 SQIVND, per germline (reference sequence). CDR3 length equals 15 residues. The CDR3 region is CASSPHRTGNTEAFF. In DNA form, the CDR3 reads TGTGCCAGTAGTCCCCACAGGACAGGGAACACTGAAGCTTTCTTT.

This clone was detected only a few times. The chain is built from TRBV10-1 and TRBJ2-2; TRBD1 matches at 8 bases. The trim removed 3 bases at V and 4 bases at J, leaving 4 bases unmatched. The CDR3 is made up of 15 amino acids. The germline V gene has CDR1 WNHNN and CDR2 SYGVQD (reference sequence). In DNA form, the CDR3 reads TGCGCCAGCAGTGAAGGACAGGGACGCACCGGGGAGCTGTTTTTT. Translated: CASSEGQGRTGELFF.

This clone was observed a single time. This sequence joins TRBV12-5 and TRBJ1-1; TRBD1 might be the D (6 bases). The CDR3 covers 13 residues. Germline-derived CDR1 and CDR2 are LGHNT and FRNRAP. Trimming removed 7 bases from V and 8 bases from J, with 17 bases in between. CDR3 amino acids: CASANGGGLEAFF. DNA for the CDR3: TGTGCTAGTGCCAACGGGGGGGGCTTAGAAGCTTTCTTT.

The chain employs TRBV6-1 and TRBJ2-5; tentative D call: TRBD2 (6 bases). The CDR3 covers 15 residues. Between the trimmed V and J ends, which lost 2 bases and 0 bases, there was a span of 10 bases. Germline V gene sequence: CDR1 MNHNS, CDR2 SASEGT. Here the CDR3 reads CASSEPSDYQETQYF. The CDR3, as DNA: TGTGCCAGCAGTGAACCTAGCGATTACCAAGAGACCCAGTACTTC.

The V call is TRBV9, the J call TRBJ1-2; 8 bases agree with TRBD1. In germline, CDR1 is SGDLS, CDR2 YYNGEE. This CDR3 comprises 15 residues. With V trimmed by 3 bases and J by 4 bases, 8 bases remained unmatched. CDR3 sequence: CASSGRTGSFYGYTF. In nucleotides, the CDR3 is TGTGCCAGCAGCGGGAGGACAGGGAGTTTCTATGGCTACACCTTC.

The rearrangement joins TRBV6-6 to TRBJ2-5, with 7 bases fitting TRBD2. J gave up 4 bases and V 8 bases, and 4 bases lay outside the gene matches. The CDR3 consists of 12 residues. The germline V gene has CDR1 MNHNY and CDR2 SVGAGI (reference sequence). The CDR3 region is CASSPGGETQYF. As DNA, the CDR3 is TGTGCCAGCTCCCCGGGGGGAGAGACCCAGTACTTC.

The table lists this clone with a count of one. V and J are TRBV7-2 and TRBJ1-5; 8 bases are shared with TRBD1. The trim removed 0 bases at V and 0 bases at J, leaving 7 bases unmatched. The length of the CDR3 is 18 residues. Germline V gives CDR1 SGHTA, CDR2 FQGNSA. For the CDR3, the DNA is TGTGCCAGCAGCTTAGCTGGCAGGGGGCGAGGTAGCAATCAGCCCCAGCATTTT. Amino acid sequence: CASSLAGRGRGSNQPQHF.

The chain carries TRBV15 and TRBJ2-3; 9 bases are shared with TRBD2. Germline V gives CDR1 LNHNV, CDR2 YYDKDF (reference sequence). The CDR3 runs to 16 residues. V lost 0 bases and J lost 4; bases outside the gene matches: 5. CDR3 in amino acids: CATSRDISGGSDTQYF. The CDR3 DNA reads TGTGCCACCAGCAGAGATATAAGCGGGGGGTCAGATACGCAGTATTTT.

The V and J genes are TRBV27 and TRBJ2-1; TRBD2 might be the D (7 bases). V was shortened by 6 bases and J by 5 bases, with 17 bases between the two germline ends. Germline CDR1 is MNHEY and CDR2 is SMNVEV (reference sequence). The CDR3 loop spans 15 amino acids. CDR3 protein: CASSRGGEVNNEQFF. CDR3 nucleotide sequence: TGTGCCAGCAGCAGGGGAGGGGAGGTAAACAATGAGCAGTTCTTC.

The CDR3 DNA follows: TGTGCCAGCAGTGGACAGGGGGCCTATAATTCACCCCTCCACTTT. This gives the protein CASSGQGAYNSPLHF. V usage is TRBV2 and J usage is TRBJ1-6, with 9 bases fitting TRBD1. The V segment lost 4 bases and the J segment 2 bases; nucleotides outside the gene matches: 0. This CDR3 is built from 15 residues. Germline V gene lookup returns CDR1 SNHLY and CDR2 FYNNEI.

The chain links TRBV5-1 to TRBJ2-1; D gene uncertain. Germline loops: CDR1 SGHRS, CDR2 YFSETQ. This CDR3 comprises 14 residues. Trimming left V 8 bases short and J 6 bases short, with 18 bases between. CDR3 sequence reads: CARDGGLLPNEQFF. For the CDR3, the DNA is TGCGCCAGAGACGGCGGCCTCCTCCCCAATGAGCAGTTCTTC.

This clone was observed a single time. The chain couples TRBV30 to TRBJ1-4, with 10 bases matching TRBD1. The CDR3 consists of 14 residues. Per the germline V gene, CDR1 is GTSNPN and CDR2 is SVGIG (reference sequence). Trimming cost V 3 bases and J 8 bases; bases outside gene matches: 6. CDR3 DNA: TGTGCCTGGAGGGATAGGACAGGGGGGGAAAAACTGTTTTTT. This gives the protein CAWRDRTGGEKLFF.

The rearrangement joins TRBV7-2 to TRBJ2-7; 10 bases match TRBD1. The CDR3 length is 15 residues. Germline V gene lookup returns CDR1 SGHTA and CDR2 FQGNSA. V dropped 3 bases and J dropped 3; count of bases not matched to a gene: 5. The CDR3 DNA reads as TGTGCCAGCAGCTTGGGGACAGGGGACATCTACGAGCAGTACTTC. Translating gives CASSLGTGDIYEQYF.

This clone appeared a few times. The gene calls are TRBV2 and TRBJ2-5; D not certain. This CDR3 is 13 amino acids long. The germline V and J ends were trimmed by 2 bases and 3 bases, with 7 bases remaining between them. Germline assignment: CDR1 SNHLY and CDR2 FYNNEI. The CDR3 reads CASSELAEETQYF. CDR3 DNA sequence: TGTGCCAGCAGTGAACTGGCAGAAGAGACCCAGTACTTC.

V gene TRBV5-8 combines with J gene TRBJ2-2; no clear D gene. CDR1 and CDR2 (germline): SGHTS, YDEGEE. Trimming cost V 3 bases and J 6 bases, with 9 bases left between them. This CDR3 is built from 13 residues. CDR3 coding DNA: TGTGCCAGCAGCTACCTGTCGGCCGGGGAGCTGTTTTTT. Its protein is CASSYLSAGELFF.

This clone was observed a few times. The rearrangement joins TRBV4-3 to TRBJ2-7; 11 bases line up with TRBD1. Germline V gene sequence: CDR1 LGHNA, CDR2 YSLEER. The trim removed 4 bases at V and 3 bases at J, leaving 2 bases unmatched. The CDR3 is 14 residues long. The CDR3 bases are TGCGCCAGCAGCCCGGGACAGGGGGGCTACGAGCAGTACTTC. Translation: CASSPGQGGYEQYF.